This T cell receptor (beta chain) comes out of a study of blood T cell repertoires in COVID-19. Study-level information: The United States, Italy and Spain provided the acute and convalescent COVID-19 samples. The cDNA or gDNA used as material had been derived from T cells, B-cell-depleted T cells, or PBMCs.

This CDR3 has 14 amino acids. V gave up 10 bases and J gave up 11 bases; unmatched junction bases: 15. Germline V CDR1 and CDR2: MNHEY, SVGAGI. Per the original methods: Amplification of reference gene primers was used by the study to estimate nucleated cell counts. Profiling relied on immunoSEQ multiplex PCR, and the TCRdb table lists in-frame clones only, not all of them. The V and J calls and clone size are taken from that table; D and trimming were inferred from the DNA. The table has over 300,000 clones, around 90% seen once; the top ten hold 6.5%. V is TRBV6-5 and J is TRBJ2-3; 10 bases line up with TRBD2. Sequenced sample: peripheral blood. The TCR originated in a man aged 18 to 35 with active or convalescent COVID-19. CDR3 residues: CATKKWTSGLGQYF. The DNA for the CDR3 is TGTGCCACCAAAAAATGGACTAGCGGTTTGGGGCAGTATTTT.